This is a list of T cell receptor beta chains from one sample in a study of blood T cells in healthy people across ages. TCRdb reprocessed the 5' RACE reads with MiXCR, giving one entry per CDR3 protein. The sample comprises roughly 800,000 distinct CDR3 sequences, around 36% of which are singletons, and around 13% rests with the top ten. Sequenced: blood. The source of these receptors is a young man in good health. CDR3s include the opening cysteine and the closing phenylalanine or tryptophan. Each record gives: clone size, V gene, D gene, J gene, CDR3 length, CDR3 DNA, CDR3 protein. A D gene is named only where the DNA matches it firmly. Clone size, where shown, is once, few, many, or a class for clones that have expanded.

abundance: .
v_gene: TRBV12-3/TRBV12-4
d_gene: .
j_gene: TRBJ1-1
len: 13
CDR3nt: TGTGCCAGCAGTTTTACAGATGACACTGAAGCTTTCTTT
CDR3aa: CASSFTDDTEAFF

abundance: few
v_gene: TRBV13
d_gene: TRBD2
j_gene: TRBJ2-7
len: 17
CDR3nt: TGTGCCAGCAGCTCCCGGACTAGCGGGCACCCTAACTACGAGCAGTACTTC
CDR3aa: CASSSRTSGHPNYEQYF

abundance: .
v_gene: TRBV6-5
d_gene: .
j_gene: TRBJ2-7
len: 13
CDR3nt: TGTGCCAGCAGTTACCCGATTTCGTCCGAGCAGTACTTC
CDR3aa: CASSYPISSEQYF

abundance: .
v_gene: TRBV7-6
d_gene: TRBD1
j_gene: TRBJ2-2
len: 15
CDR3nt: TGTGCCAGCAGCAGGCGGGACAGGGGGACCGGGGAGCTGTTTTTT
CDR3aa: CASSRRDRGTGELFF

abundance: few
v_gene: TRBV2
d_gene: .
j_gene: TRBJ1-4
len: 13
CDR3nt: TGTGCCAGCCGGAATCAGAAAAGTGAAAAACTGTTTTTT
CDR3aa: CASRNQKSEKLFF

abundance: few
v_gene: TRBV7-2
d_gene: .
j_gene: TRBJ2-5
len: 12
CDR3nt: TGTGCCAGCGGCACCAGGGCCGAGACCCAGTACTTC
CDR3aa: CASGTRAETQYF

abundance: few
v_gene: TRBV12-3/TRBV12-4
d_gene: .
j_gene: TRBJ2-3
len: 12
CDR3nt: TGTGCCACGTCAGAGGGGGGAGATACGCAGTATTTT
CDR3aa: CATSEGGDTQYF

abundance: many
v_gene: TRBV20-1
d_gene: .
j_gene: TRBJ2-3
len: 11
CDR3nt: TGCAGCGAGAAGGGGGCAGATACGCAGTATTTT
CDR3aa: CSEKGADTQYF

abundance: many
v_gene: TRBV12-3/TRBV12-4
d_gene: .
j_gene: TRBJ1-6
len: 14
CDR3nt: TGTGCCAGCAGTTTGGCGTCGCCTCATTCACCCCTCCACTTT
CDR3aa: CASSLASPHSPLHF

abundance: .
v_gene: TRBV12-3/TRBV12-4
d_gene: .
j_gene: TRBJ1-2
len: 12
CDR3nt: TGTGCCAGCAGCCACGGACCGGATGGCTACACCTTC
CDR3aa: CASSHGPDGYTF

abundance: .
v_gene: TRBV5-1
d_gene: .
j_gene: TRBJ2-5
len: 15
CDR3nt: TGCGCCAGCAGCTTGGAATCGGGTCCACAAGAGACCCAGTACTTC
CDR3aa: CASSLESGPQETQYF

abundance: .
v_gene: TRBV7-2
d_gene: .
j_gene: TRBJ1-6
len: 16
CDR3nt: TGTGCCAGCAGCCAAGCGTACCGCTCCTATAATTCACCCCTCCACTTT
CDR3aa: CASSQAYRSYNSPLHF

abundance: .
v_gene: TRBV11-3
d_gene: .
j_gene: TRBJ2-2
len: 16
CDR3nt: TGTGCCAGCAGCTTATTTACGGCAGGGAGCACCGGGGAGCTGTTTTTT
CDR3aa: CASSLFTAGSTGELFF